This TCR beta chain was sequenced during a study of circulating tumor DNA in untreated peripheral T-cell lymphoma. Notes on the study in general: Baseline tissues yielded about 82% and baseline serum 65% to 75% tumor-specific clonotype detection.

Tumor tissue was collected at baseline, before treatment began. Clones were read by immunoSEQ multiplex PCR, and TCRdb kept only the in-frame ones, dropping some. Among 1,800 or so clones listed, 80% to 90% were seen once. Concerning this clone itself: Its antigen remains unidentified.

Sequencing was performed on tumor tissue. The sequence was collected from a human donor with peripheral T-cell lymphoma.

The CDR3 nucleotides are TGTGCCAGTAGTATCGTGGGGAACTATGGCTACACCTTC. Its protein product is CASSIVGNYGYTF. The J gene is TRBJ1-2, the V gene TRBV19; D gene ambiguous. V was shortened by 3 bases and J by 2 bases, with 7 bases between the two germline ends. Per the germline V gene, CDR1 is LNHDA and CDR2 is SQIVND (reference sequence). This CDR3 is 13 amino acids long.